What follows are 12 T cell receptor beta chains derived from one specimen sequenced in a study of OX40 agonist ivuxolimab in advanced cancers. TCRdb keeps only in-frame clones here, not all; method: immunoSEQ multiplex PCR. The sample lists roughly 70,000 clones, about 82% occurring once. The sample was CD4+ or CD8+ T cells sorted from blood, taken in a trial of the OX40 agonist ivuxolimab. The receptors shown here come from an adult with an advanced solid tumor such as melanoma, head and neck, liver or kidney cancer.

The chain uses TRBV23-1 and TRBJ1-3; 7 bases match TRBD1. TRBV23-1 is filed as an ORF, its function uncertain. The trim removed 4 bases at V and 2 bases at J, leaving 14 bases unmatched. The CDR3 extends over 18 amino acids. The CDR3: CASSLPGRGRRAGNTIYF. CDR3 DNA: TGCGCCAGCAGTCTCCCGGGGAGGGGGCGCCGGGCTGGAAACACCATATATTTT.

To note about this clone: The same CDR3 also results from other DNA sequences found in this sample. V gene TRBV9 combines with J gene TRBJ2-7, with 8 bases identical to TRBD1. In germline, CDR1 is SGDLS, CDR2 YYNGEE. V gave up 2 bases and J gave up 3 bases; unmatched junction bases: 7. This CDR3 is built from 15 residues. The CDR3 spells CASSVAGTGVYEQYF. CDR3 in DNA: TGTGCCAGCAGCGTCGCCGGGACAGGAGTCTACGAGCAGTACTTC.

This clone was recorded once. J is TRBJ2-3 and V is TRBV15, with D possibly TRBD2 on 5 matching bases. Germline CDR1 reads LNHNV; CDR2 reads YYDKDF (reference sequence). CDR3 size: 16 residues. The V end was cut by 3 bases, the J end by 0 bases, with 13 bases between. CDR3 nucleotide sequence: TGTGCCACCAGCAGGGGTTTGGAGCGGAGCACAGATACGCAGTATTTT. Translating it yields CATSRGLERSTDTQYF.

The DNA of the CDR3 is TGTGCCAGCAGCTTAGTGGGCATCCCTGAAAAACTGTTTTTT. Translating gives CASSLVGIPEKLFF. The chain links TRBV7-9 to TRBJ1-4; D not certain. Trimming took 1 base from V and 7 from J, leaving 10 bases between them. CDR3 length: 14 amino acids. CDR1 and CDR2 (germline): SEHNR, FQNEAQ (reference sequence).

The rearrangement links TRBV5-1 to TRBJ2-7; D possibly corresponds to TRBD1 (5 bases). CDR1 is SGHRS and CDR2 is YFSETQ in the germline V gene. Trimming cost V 0 bases and J 3 bases, with 13 bases left between them. This CDR3 has 15 residues. In nucleotides, the CDR3 is TGCGCCAGCAGCTTGGATTCCAGGGATCTCTACGAGCAGTACTTC. The encoded protein is CASSLDSRDLYEQYF.

V and J are TRBV19 and TRBJ2-7; D gene ambiguous. Trimming shortened V by 4 bases and J by 1 base, and 14 bases separated the two germline ends. This CDR3 has 15 amino acids. Germline-derived CDR1 and CDR2 are LNHDA and SQIVND (reference sequence). The CDR3 sequence: CASSTADQLSYEQYF. The DNA of the CDR3 is TGTGCCAGTAGTACGGCAGACCAGTTATCCTACGAGCAGTACTTC.

The rearrangement links TRBV2 to TRBJ2-7; D not certain. The germline gives CDR1 SNHLY, CDR2 FYNNEI. Deletions cut 2 bases from V and 3 bases from J, with 8 bases between. The CDR3 length is 13 residues. CDR3 sequence: CASSEFQDYEQYF. CDR3 nucleotide sequence: TGTGCCAGCAGTGAATTCCAGGACTACGAGCAGTACTTC.

The chain links TRBV29-1 to TRBJ1-1; D is uncertain. The CDR3 contains 12 residues. The V and J ends lost 3 bases and 4 bases respectively, with 9 bases between them. Per the germline V gene, CDR1 is SQVTM and CDR2 is ANQGSEA. The CDR3 DNA reads as TGCAGCGTTGAGGGATGGGTCACTGAAGCTTTCTTT. Residues: CSVEGWVTEAFF.

V usage is TRBV7-8 and J usage is TRBJ2-7; tentatively, D is TRBD1 or TRBD2 (5 bases each). Germline V gene lookup returns CDR1 SGHVS and CDR2 FQNEAQ. Trimming took off 1 base at V and 6 bases at J, with 10 bases between the two ends. The CDR3 loop spans 13 amino acids. CDR3 region: CASSLGGTSEQYF. CDR3 nucleotide sequence: TGTGCCAGCAGCTTAGGGGGGACCAGCGAGCAGTACTTC.

On this clone itself: Germline is not matched at one junction end, which may reflect a read error. The V call is TRBV9, the J call TRBJ2-1, with 7 bases identical to TRBD1. The CDR3 extends over 16 amino acids. The germline gives CDR1 SGDLS, CDR2 YYNGEE. The CDR3 here is CASSYREGTAYNEQLF. In DNA, the CDR3 is TGTGCCAGCAGCTACCGGGAAGGGACAGCCTACAATGAGCAGCTCTTC. Supplemented by reference TRBV9 and TRBJ2-1, the full variable domain reads DSGVTQTPKHLITATGQRVTLRCSPRSGDLSVYWYQQSLDQGLQFLIQYYNGEERAKGNILERFSAQQFPDLHSELNLSSLELGDSALYFCASSYREGTAYNEQLFGPGTRLTVL.

The chain has TRBV6-1 and TRBJ2-3, with a tentative D call TRBD2 (6 bases). V lost 1 base and J 3 bases, leaving 14 bases between the germline ends. Germline V gene data show CDR1 as MNHNS and CDR2 as SASEGT. The CDR3 totals 16 residues. The CDR3 nucleotides are TGTGCCAGCAGTGAAGTTGCGGGGATGAATACAGATACGCAGTATTTT. It specifies CASSEVAGMNTDTQYF.

The chain joins TRBV7-2 to TRBJ2-5; no definite D call. In germline, CDR1 is SGHTA, CDR2 FQGNSA. V was shortened by 3 bases and J by 3 bases, with 8 bases between the two germline ends. The CDR3 is 13 amino acids. CDR3 coding DNA: TGTGCCAGCAGCTTGTCTACCAAAGAGACCCAGTACTTC. Translation: CASSLSTKETQYF.